This T cell receptor (beta chain) was obtained from a study of cytomegalovirus exposure and HLA in healthy donors. Findings of the study overall: Later on, an analysis tied roughly 17,000 TCR beta sequences to HLA alleles at 0.05 false discovery rate. Sequencing likely generated an artifact that appeared as a cluster of highly shared sequence variants.

The PCR made use of 60 Vbeta and 13 Jbeta primers. Measured with immunoSEQ multiplex PCR; TCRdb has only the in-frame clones, and not every one. The sample comprises more than 120,000 clones, approximately 80% of which are singletons, and 2% to 3% rests with the top ten. CDR1 and CDR2 from the germline V gene are MNHNS and SASEGT. The V end lost 1 base, the J end lost 7 bases, and 11 bases lay between the germline ends. There are 13 residues in the CDR3. In the case of this clone: Antigen: not known.

The source of this sequence is a male donor in good health and CMV-seronegative. Material for sequencing was PBMCs. V usage is TRBV6-1 and J usage is TRBJ2-7, with D hard to call. CDR3 loop: CASSEVAGWEQYF. The CDR3 DNA is TGTGCCAGCAGTGAAGTTGCCGGTTGGGAGCAGTACTTC.